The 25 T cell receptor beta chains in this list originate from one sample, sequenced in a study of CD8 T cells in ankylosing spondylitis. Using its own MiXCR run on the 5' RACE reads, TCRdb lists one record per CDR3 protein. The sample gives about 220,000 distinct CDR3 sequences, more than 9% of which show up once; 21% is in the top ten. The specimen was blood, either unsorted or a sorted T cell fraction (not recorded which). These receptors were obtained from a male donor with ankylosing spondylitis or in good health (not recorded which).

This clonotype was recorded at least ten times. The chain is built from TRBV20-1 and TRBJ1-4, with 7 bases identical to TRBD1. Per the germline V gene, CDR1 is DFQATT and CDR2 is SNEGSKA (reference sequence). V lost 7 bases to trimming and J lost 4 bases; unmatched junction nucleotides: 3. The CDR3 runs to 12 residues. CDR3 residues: CSVRDSNEKLFF. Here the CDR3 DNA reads TGCAGTGTCCGGGACAGTAATGAAAAACTGTTTTTT.

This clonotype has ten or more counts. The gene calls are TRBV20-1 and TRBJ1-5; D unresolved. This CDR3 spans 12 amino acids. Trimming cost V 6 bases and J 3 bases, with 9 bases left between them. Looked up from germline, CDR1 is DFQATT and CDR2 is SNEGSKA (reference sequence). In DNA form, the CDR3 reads TGCAGTGCCCGGCAGAACAATCAGCCCCAGCATTTT. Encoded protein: CSARQNNQPQHF.

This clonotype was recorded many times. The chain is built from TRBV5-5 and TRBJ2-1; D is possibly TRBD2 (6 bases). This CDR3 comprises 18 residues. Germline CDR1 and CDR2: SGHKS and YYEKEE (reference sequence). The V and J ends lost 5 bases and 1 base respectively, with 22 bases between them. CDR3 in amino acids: CASSSPGFTSRSYNEQFF. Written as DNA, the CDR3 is TGTGCCAGCAGTTCTCCAGGGTTTACTAGCAGGTCCTACAATGAGCAGTTCTTC.

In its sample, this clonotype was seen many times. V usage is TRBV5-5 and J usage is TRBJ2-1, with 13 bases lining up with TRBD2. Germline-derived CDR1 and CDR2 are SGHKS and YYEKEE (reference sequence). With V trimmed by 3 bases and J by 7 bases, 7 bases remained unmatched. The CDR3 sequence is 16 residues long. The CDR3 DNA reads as TGTGCCAGCAGCTCGGGAACTAGCGGGGGGGCGAATGAGCAGTTCTTC. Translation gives CASSSGTSGGANEQFF. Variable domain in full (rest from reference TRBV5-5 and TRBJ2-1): DAGVTQSPTHLIKTRGQQVTLRCSPISGHKSVSWYQQVLGQGPQFIFQYYEKEERGRGNFPDRFSARQFPNYSSELNVNALLLGDSALYLCASSSGTSGGANEQFFGPGTRLTVL.

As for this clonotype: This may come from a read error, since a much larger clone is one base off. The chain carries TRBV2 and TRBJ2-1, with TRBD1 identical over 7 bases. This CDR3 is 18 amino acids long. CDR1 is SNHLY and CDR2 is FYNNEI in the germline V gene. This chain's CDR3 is CASSEANGQVSSFNEQFF. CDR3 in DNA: TGTGCCAGCAGTGAAGCCAACGGACAGGTTAGCTCCTTCAATGAGCAGTTCTTC.

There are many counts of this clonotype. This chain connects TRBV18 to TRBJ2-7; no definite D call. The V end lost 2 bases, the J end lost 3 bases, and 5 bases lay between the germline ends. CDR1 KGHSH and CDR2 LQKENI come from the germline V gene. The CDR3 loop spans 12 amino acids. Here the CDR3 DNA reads TGTGCCAGCTCACCAGAACTCTACGAGCAGTACTTC. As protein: CASSPELYEQYF.

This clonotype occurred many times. CDR3 amino acids: CASSLDPGLVGELFF. The CDR3 bases are TGCGCCAGCAGCTTGGACCCGGGGTTGGTCGGGGAGCTGTTTTTT. The rearrangement joins TRBV5-1 to TRBJ2-2, with D possibly matching TRBD2 (5 bases). The CDR3 runs 15 residues. CDR1 and CDR2 from the germline V gene are SGHRS and YFSETQ. The V end was cut by 0 bases, the J end by 7 bases, with 13 bases between.

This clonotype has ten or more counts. The CDR3 bases are TGTGCCAGCACCCAGGGACGGCGTTTGGGCTACACCTTC. This gives the protein CASTQGRRLGYTF. The rearrangement joins TRBV2 to TRBJ1-2; the D gene is possibly TRBD1 (5 bases). This CDR3 is built from 13 residues. V was clipped by 7 bases and J by 8 bases, with 17 bases between them. The germline gives CDR1 SNHLY, CDR2 FYNNEI.

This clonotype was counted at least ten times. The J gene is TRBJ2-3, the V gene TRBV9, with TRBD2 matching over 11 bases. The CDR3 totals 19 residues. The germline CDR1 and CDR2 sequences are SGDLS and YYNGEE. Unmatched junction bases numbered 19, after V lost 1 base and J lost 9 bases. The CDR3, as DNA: TGTGCCAGCAGCGTAATAATCGGGAGACTAGCGGGGCTCCGGGGGACGCAGTATTTT. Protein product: CASSVIIGRLAGLRGTQYF.

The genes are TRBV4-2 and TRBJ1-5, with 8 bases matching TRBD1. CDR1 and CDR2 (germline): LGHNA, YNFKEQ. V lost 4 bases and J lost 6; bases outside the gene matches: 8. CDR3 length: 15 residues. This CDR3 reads CASSPGQGSTQPQHF. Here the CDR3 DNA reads TGTGCCAGCAGCCCTGGACAGGGCTCCACTCAGCCCCAGCATTTT.

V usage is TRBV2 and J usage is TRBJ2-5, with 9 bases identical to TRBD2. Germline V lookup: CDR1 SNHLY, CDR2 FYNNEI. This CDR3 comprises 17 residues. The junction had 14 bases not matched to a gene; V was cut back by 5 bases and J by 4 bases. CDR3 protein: CASSRGLAGSERETQYF. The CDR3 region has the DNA TGTGCCAGCAGTCGTGGGCTAGCGGGGTCTGAGCGAGAGACCCAGTACTTC. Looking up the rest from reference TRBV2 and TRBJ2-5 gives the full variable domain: EPEVTQTPSHQVTQMGQEVILRCVPISNHLYFYWYRQILGQKVEFLVSFYNNEISEKSEIFDDQFSVERPDGSNFTLKIRSTKLEDSAMYFCASSRGLAGSERETQYFGPGTRLLVL.

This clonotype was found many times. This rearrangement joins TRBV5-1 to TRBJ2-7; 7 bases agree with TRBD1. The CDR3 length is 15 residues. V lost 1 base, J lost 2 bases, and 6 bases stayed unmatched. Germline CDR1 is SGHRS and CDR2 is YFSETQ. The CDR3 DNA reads TGCGCCAGCAGCTTGATGCCGGGACAGACCTACGAGCAGTACTTC. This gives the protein CASSLMPGQTYEQYF.

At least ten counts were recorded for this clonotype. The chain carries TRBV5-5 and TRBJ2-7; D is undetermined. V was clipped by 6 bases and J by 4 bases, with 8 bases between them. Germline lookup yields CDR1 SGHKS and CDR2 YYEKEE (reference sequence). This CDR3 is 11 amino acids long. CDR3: CASTNSYEQYF. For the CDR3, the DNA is TGTGCCAGCACAAATTCATACGAGCAGTACTTC.

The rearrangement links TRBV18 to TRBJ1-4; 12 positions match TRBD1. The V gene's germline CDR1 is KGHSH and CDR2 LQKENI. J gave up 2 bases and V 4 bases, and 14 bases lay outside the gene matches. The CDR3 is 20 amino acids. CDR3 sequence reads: CASSQTLPGQGASTNEKLFF. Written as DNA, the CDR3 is TGTGCCAGCTCACAAACGTTACCGGGACAGGGGGCGTCGACTAATGAAAAACTGTTTTTT.

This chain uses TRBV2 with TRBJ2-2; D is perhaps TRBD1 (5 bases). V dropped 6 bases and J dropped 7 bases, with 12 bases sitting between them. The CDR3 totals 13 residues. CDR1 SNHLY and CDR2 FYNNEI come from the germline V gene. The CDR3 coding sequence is TGTGCCAGCAGGGACAATACAGGCGGGGAGCTGTTTTTT. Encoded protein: CASRDNTGGELFF.

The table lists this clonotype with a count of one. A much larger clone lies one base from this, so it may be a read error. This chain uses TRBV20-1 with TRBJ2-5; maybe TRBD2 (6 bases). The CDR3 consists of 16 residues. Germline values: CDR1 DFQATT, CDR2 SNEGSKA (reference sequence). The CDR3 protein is CCARRAADGFQETQYF. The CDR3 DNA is TGCTGTGCTAGGAGGGCAGCGGATGGCTTCCAAGAGACCCAGTACTTC.

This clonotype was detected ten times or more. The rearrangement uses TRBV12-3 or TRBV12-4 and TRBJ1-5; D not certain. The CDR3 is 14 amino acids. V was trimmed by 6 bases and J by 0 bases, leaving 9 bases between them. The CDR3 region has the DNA TGTGCCAGCAGCCGAGGTAATAGCAATCAGCCCCAGCATTTT. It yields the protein CASSRGNSNQPQHF.

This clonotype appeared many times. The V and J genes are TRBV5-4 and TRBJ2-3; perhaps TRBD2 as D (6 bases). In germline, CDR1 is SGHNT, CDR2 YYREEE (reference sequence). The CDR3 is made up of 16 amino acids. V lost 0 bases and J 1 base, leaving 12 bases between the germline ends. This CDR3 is CASSLGGAGRTDTQYF. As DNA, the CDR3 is TGTGCCAGCAGCTTGGGAGGCGCGGGGCGCACAGATACGCAGTATTTT.

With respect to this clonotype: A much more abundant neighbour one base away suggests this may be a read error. The CDR3, as DNA: TGTGTCAGCAGCTTAGCGGTCCCGCTAGCGGGCACAGATACGCAGTATTTT. This sequence encodes CVSSLAVPLAGTDTQYF. This rearrangement joins TRBV7-2 to TRBJ2-3; 7 bases align to TRBD2. From germline, CDR1 is SGHTA and CDR2 FQGNSA. The CDR3 consists of 17 residues.

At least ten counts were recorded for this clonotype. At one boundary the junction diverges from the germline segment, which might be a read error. The CDR3 loop is CASSLAGGSTYEQYF. The CDR3 coding sequence is TGTGCCAGCAGTCTAGCGGGGGGATCCACCTACGAGCAGTACTTC. The gene calls are TRBV12-3 or TRBV12-4 and TRBJ2-7, with 11 bases matching TRBD2. The CDR3 totals 15 residues.

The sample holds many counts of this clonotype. The CDR3: CASSLAGRAPYEQYF. As DNA, the CDR3 is TGTGCCAGCAGTTTAGCAGGAAGAGCTCCCTACGAGCAGTACTTC. The chain employs TRBV12-3 or TRBV12-4 and TRBJ2-7; D is ambiguous. Trimming cost V 0 bases and J 2 bases, with 11 bases left between them. The CDR3 is 15 amino acids.

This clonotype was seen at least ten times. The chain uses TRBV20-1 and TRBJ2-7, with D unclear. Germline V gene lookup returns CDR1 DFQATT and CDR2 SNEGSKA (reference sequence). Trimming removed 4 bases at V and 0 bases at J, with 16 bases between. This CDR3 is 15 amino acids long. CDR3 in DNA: TGCAGTGCTATCCCCTTTTCATCCTACTCCTACGAGCAGTACTTC. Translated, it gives CSAIPFSSYSYEQYF.

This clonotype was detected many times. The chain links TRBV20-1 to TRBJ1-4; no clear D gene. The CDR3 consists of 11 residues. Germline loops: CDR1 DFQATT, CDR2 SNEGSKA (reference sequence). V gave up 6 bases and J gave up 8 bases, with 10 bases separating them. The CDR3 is CSAPSLEKLFF. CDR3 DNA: TGCAGTGCGCCCAGTCTAGAAAAACTGTTTTTT.

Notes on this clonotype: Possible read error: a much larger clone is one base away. This CDR3 is CSAPQGDRGNYEQYF. The CDR3 DNA reads as TGCAGTGCCCCCCAAGGGGACAGGGGGAACTACGAGCAGTACTTC. The chain employs TRBV20-1 and TRBJ2-7; TRBD1 matches at 11 bases. V lost 6 bases and J lost 3; bases outside the gene matches: 10. The CDR3 runs 15 residues. Germline V gene sequence: CDR1 DFQATT, CDR2 SNEGSKA (reference sequence).

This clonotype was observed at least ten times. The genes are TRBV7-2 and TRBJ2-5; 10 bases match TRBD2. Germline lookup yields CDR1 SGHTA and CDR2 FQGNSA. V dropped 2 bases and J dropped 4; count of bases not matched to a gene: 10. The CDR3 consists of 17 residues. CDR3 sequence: CASSLSTSGANGETQYF. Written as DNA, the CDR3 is TGTGCCAGCAGCTTAAGCACTAGCGGGGCCAATGGAGAGACCCAGTACTTC.